The 5 T cell receptor beta chains presented below share a single source sample, sequenced in a study of T cells after yellow fever vaccination. TCRdb used MiXCR to reprocess the 5' RACE reads, holding one entry per CDR3 protein. Here the sample spans hundreds of thousands of distinct CDR3 sequences, more than 9% being singletons. The specimen was PBMCs, collected on the day of the yellow fever booster vaccination. The receptors stem from a man aged 30 to 39 who received the YFV17D yellow fever vaccine.

The chain couples TRBV19 to TRBJ2-7, with D possibly TRBD1 on 6 matching bases. V lost 4 bases to trimming and J lost 1 base, with 23 bases between them. Germline lookup yields CDR1 LNHDA and CDR2 SQIVND (reference sequence). CDR3 length: 18 residues. CDR3 in amino acids: CASSTQGRTAGASYEQYF. The CDR3 region has the DNA TGTGCCAGTAGTACCCAAGGGCGAACTGCAGGGGCTTCCTACGAGCAGTACTTC.

J is TRBJ2-3 and V is TRBV7-3; no firm D call. This CDR3 region has 14 residues. CDR1 is SGHTA and CDR2 is FQGTGA in the germline V gene. V shed 4 bases and J shed 1 base, with 9 bases lying between them. DNA for the CDR3: TGTGCCAGCAGCTCCTCGTGGGGCACAGATACGCAGTATTTT. Translating it yields CASSSSWGTDTQYF.

The chain has TRBV7-2 and TRBJ2-7; 10 nucleotides agree with TRBD1. Germline values: CDR1 SGHTA, CDR2 FQGNSA. The CDR3 has 14 amino acids. With V trimmed by 4 bases and J by 5 bases, 5 bases remained unmatched. CDR3 sequence reads: CASSSGTGANEQYF. The CDR3 coding sequence is TGTGCCAGCAGCTCCGGGACAGGGGCCAACGAGCAGTACTTC.

This clonotype occurred a few times. The J gene is TRBJ2-5, the V gene TRBV5-4; TRBD2 matches 13 bases. CDR3 length: 17 amino acids. Trimming at V came to 0 bases and at J to 5 bases, leaving 7 bases not matched to a gene. Per the germline V gene, CDR1 is SGHNT and CDR2 is YYREEE (reference sequence). The CDR3 protein is CASSLGLAGGLSETQYF. The CDR3 nucleotides are TGTGCCAGCAGCTTGGGACTAGCGGGAGGTTTGTCGGAGACCCAGTACTTC.

V and J are TRBV4-3 and TRBJ2-3, with D possibly being TRBD1 (5 bases). CDR3 length: 13 amino acids. The germline V and J ends were trimmed by 0 bases and 5 bases, with 6 bases remaining between them. The V gene's germline CDR1 is LGHNA and CDR2 YSLEER. Here the CDR3 reads CASSQDTGDTQYF. The CDR3 bases are TGCGCCAGCAGCCAAGACACAGGAGATACGCAGTATTTT.